These T cell receptor beta chains were read from a single sample in a study of blood T cell repertoires in COVID-19. Sequencing used immunoSEQ multiplex PCR; TCRdb keeps in-frame clones, though not all of them. Seen here are roughly 160,000 clones, approximately 84% observed once, and the top ten hold 2.5% to 3%. Sequencing input: peripheral blood. The receptor source for this set is an elderly woman with COVID-19, enrolled during active disease. Both conserved end residues are part of each CDR3. A D gene is named only where the DNA matches it firmly. A row's size may be missing; if present it is once, few, many or a size class.

d_call j_call v_call clone_size cdr3_aa cdr3_nt
TRBD2 TRBJ2-7 TRBV27 - CASSSAGGSYEQYF TGTGCCAGCAGTTCGGCGGGGGGATCCTACGAGCAGTACTTC
- TRBJ2-7 TRBV12-3/TRBV12-4 - CASSFVSYEQYF TGTGCCAGCAGTTTTGTCAGCTACGAGCAGTACTTC
TRBD2 TRBJ2-7 TRBV2 - CASSAGTSGLRGLF TGTGCCAGCAGTGCCGGGACTAGCGGCCTCCGAGGGCTCTTC
TRBD2 TRBJ2-2 TRBV5-1 - CASSQGLAGEFDGELFF TGCGCCAGCAGCCAGGGACTAGCGGGAGAGTTTGACGGGGAGCTGTTTTTT
- TRBJ2-7 TRBV6-2/TRBV6-3 - CASSSIPGVGEQYF TGTGCCAGCAGTTCCATTCCAGGGGTCGGTGAGCAGTACTTC
TRBD2 TRBJ2-7 TRBV11-1 - CASSWVSGRINEQYF TGTGCCAGCAGCTGGGTGAGCGGGAGGATAAACGAGCAGTACTTC
- TRBJ2-3 TRBV18 once CASSPLGGLADTQYF TGTGCCAGCTCACCGTTGGGGGGTCTAGCAGATACGCAGTATTTT
- TRBJ1-6 TRBV19 - CASGLNSNSPLHF TGTGCCAGTGGTCTGAACTCTAATTCACCCCTCCACTTT
TRBD2 TRBJ2-1 TRBV9 - CASSVPRLAGATSYNEQFF TGTGCCAGCAGCGTGCCCCGACTAGCGGGAGCAACGTCCTACAATGAGCAGTTCTTC
TRBD2 TRBJ2-5 TRBV7-3 - CASSLRGGRETQYF TGTGCCAGCAGCTTACGGGGGGGTCGGGAGACCCAGTACTTC
TRBD2 TRBJ2-1 TRBV11-2 - CASSFSAGTSGATYNEQFF TGTGCCAGCAGCTTTTCCGCCGGGACTAGCGGGGCCACCTACAATGAGCAGTTCTTC
- TRBJ2-4 TRBV21-1 - CASSKRYRGAKNIQYF TGTGCCAGCAGCAAACGCTACAGGGGAGCCAAAAACATTCAGTACTTC
- TRBJ1-3 TRBV5-4 - CASSTGRDSGNTIYF TGTGCCAGCAGCACGGGCAGGGACTCTGGAAACACCATATATTTT
TRBD1 TRBJ2-2 TRBV18 - CASTPETGEAGELFF TGTGCCAGCACGCCCGAGACAGGGGAAGCCGGGGAGCTGTTTTTT
- TRBJ2-7 TRBV14 - CASSRRARVYEQYF TGTGCCAGCAGCCGACGGGCCAGGGTATACGAGCAGTACTTC
TRBD2 TRBJ2-2 TRBV6-2/TRBV6-3 - CASSDLAGYGGELFF TGTGCCAGCAGTGATCTAGCGGGATATGGCGGGGAGCTGTTTTTT
- TRBJ1-4 TRBV11-2 - CASSLVGVANEKLFF TGTGCCAGCAGCTTAGTGGGCGTGGCGAATGAAAAACTGTTTTTT
- TRBJ2-1 TRBV7-7 - CASSPTSEDQQFF TGTGCCAGCAGCCCGACTTCGGAAGATCAGCAGTTCTTC
- TRBJ1-5 TRBV7-3 - CASSLTRGAGNQPQHF TGTGCCAGCAGCTTAACCCGGGGGGCCGGCAATCAGCCCCAGCATTTT
- TRBJ1-1 TRBV12-3/TRBV12-4 - CASSSQGGTEAFF TGTGCCAGCAGTTCACAGGGTGGCACTGAAGCTTTCTTT
TRBD1 TRBJ1-1 TRBV18 - CASSTQGGTEAFF TGTGCCAGCTCAACACAGGGGGGGACTGAAGCTTTCTTT
TRBD2 TRBJ2-3 TRBV7-9 - CARPDGRGGWGTDTQYF TGTGCCAGGCCCGACGGGAGGGGAGGATGGGGCACAGATACGCAGTATTTT
- TRBJ1-2 TRBV21-1 - CASSKRRPGQGIFGTF TGTGCCAGCAGTAAAAGGCGACCGGGACAGGGGATTTTTGGGACCTTC
TRBD2 TRBJ2-7 TRBV5-1 - CASSLEPGRGEQYF TGCGCCAGCAGCTTGGAGCCGGGGAGGGGAGAGCAGTACTTC
- TRBJ1-3 TRBV18 - CASSPVRLVLSGNTIYF TGTGCCAGCTCACCGGTGAGATTAGTACTCTCTGGAAACACCATATATTTT
TRBD2 TRBJ2-1 TRBV29-1 once CSVGGSGRSSYNEQFF TGCAGCGTGGGGGGTAGCGGGAGAAGCTCCTACAATGAGCAGTTCTTC
TRBD1 TRBJ1-2 TRBV18 - CASSLGTGGTGGYGYTF TGTGCCAGCTCACTCGGGACAGGGGGCACAGGTGGCTATGGCTACACCTTC
TRBD1 TRBJ2-3 TRBV10-3 - CAIQDRGGTQYF TGTGCCATCCAAGACAGGGGAGGTACGCAGTATTTT
- TRBJ2-7 TRBV7-9 - CASSTLDSYEQYF TGTGCCAGCAGCACCCTGGACAGCTACGAGCAGTACTTC